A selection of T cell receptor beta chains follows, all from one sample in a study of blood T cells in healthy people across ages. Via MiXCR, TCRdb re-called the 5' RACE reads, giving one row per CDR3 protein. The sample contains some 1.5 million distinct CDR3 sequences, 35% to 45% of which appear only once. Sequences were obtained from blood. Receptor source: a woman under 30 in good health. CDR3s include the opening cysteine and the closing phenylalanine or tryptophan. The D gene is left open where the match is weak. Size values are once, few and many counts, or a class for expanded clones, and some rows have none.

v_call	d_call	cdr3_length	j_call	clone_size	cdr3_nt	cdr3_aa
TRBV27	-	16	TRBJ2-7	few	TGTGCCAGCAGTTTAGAAGGGGGATTCAATCTTTACGAGCAGTACTTC	CASSLEGGFNLYEQYF
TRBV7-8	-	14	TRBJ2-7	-	TGTGCCAGCAGCTCAACCCTAAGGATCTACGAGCAGTACTTC	CASSSTLRIYEQYF
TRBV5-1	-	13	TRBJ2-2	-	TGCGCCAGCAGCTTGGAACCTAGCGGGGAGCTGTTTTTT	CASSLEPSGELFF
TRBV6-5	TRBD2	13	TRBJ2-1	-	TGTGCCAGCAGTCCGACTAGCGGATGGGAGCAGTTCTTC	CASSPTSGWEQFF
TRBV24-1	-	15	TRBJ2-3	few	TGTGCCACCAGTGACTCCCGGACAATGGGAGATACGCAGTATTTT	CATSDSRTMGDTQYF
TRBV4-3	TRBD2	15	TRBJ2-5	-	TGCGCCAGCAGCCCGGGACTAGCGACCTACAATGAGCAGTACTTC	CASSPGLATYNEQYF
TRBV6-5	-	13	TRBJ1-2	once	TGTGCCAGCAGAAGGGGTTTTAACTATGGCTACACCTTC	CASRRGFNYGYTF
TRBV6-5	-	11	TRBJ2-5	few	TGTGCCAGCAGACATCAAGAGACCCAGTACTTC	CASRHQETQYF
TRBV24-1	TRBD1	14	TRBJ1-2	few	TGTGCCACCAGTGACACGGGAAGGGGGCAGAGCTACACCTTC	CATSDTGRGQSYTF
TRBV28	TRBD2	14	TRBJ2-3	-	TGTGCCAGCAGGCGGGGGGAGGGCACAGATACGCAGTATTTT	CASRRGEGTDTQYF
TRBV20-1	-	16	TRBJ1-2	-	TGCAGTGCTAGAGACCGAGGACACCGCCTCCTCTGGGGCTACACCTTC	CSARDRGHRLLWGYTF
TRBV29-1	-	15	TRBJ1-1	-	TGCAGCGGTCAACAGTGGGGGCAGGTGAACACTGAAGCTTTCTTT	CSGQQWGQVNTEAFF
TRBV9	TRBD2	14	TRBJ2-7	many	TGTGCCAGCAGCGCTACTAGCGGGAATTACGAGCAGTACTTC	CASSATSGNYEQYF
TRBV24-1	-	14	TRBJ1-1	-	TGTGCCACCAGTGACCCACGACAGGACACTGAAGCTTTCTTT	CATSDPRQDTEAFF
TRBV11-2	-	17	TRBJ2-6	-	TGTGCCAGCAGCTTAGGTGTATGGCTATCTGGGGCCAACGTCCTGACTTTC	CASSLGVWLSGANVLTF
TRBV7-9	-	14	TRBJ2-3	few	TGTGCCAGCAGCTTATATACTAGCACAGATACGCAGTATTTT	CASSLYTSTDTQYF
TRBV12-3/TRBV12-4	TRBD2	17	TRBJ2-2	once	TGTGCCAGCAGTACCGGGACTAGCGGGAGCCTCGCCGGGGAGCTGTTTTTT	CASSTGTSGSLAGELFF
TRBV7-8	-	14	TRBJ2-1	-	TGTGCCAGCACGAGACAGGGAGGGGGCGATGAGCAGTTCTTC	CASTRQGGGDEQFF
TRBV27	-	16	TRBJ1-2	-	TGTGCCAGCAGTCGGGGGGAGCAAACGTTAACTCATGGCTACACCTTC	CASSRGEQTLTHGYTF
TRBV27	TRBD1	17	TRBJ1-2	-	TGTGCCAGCAGTTTATCAGGTCTGACAGGGCCAAACTATGGCTACACCTTC	CASSLSGLTGPNYGYTF
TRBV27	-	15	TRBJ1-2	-	TGTGCCAGCGGCTCGGACAGTTTAACAACCTGGGGCTACACCTTC	CASGSDSLTTWGYTF
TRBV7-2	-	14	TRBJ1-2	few	TGTGCCAGCAGCTTAGCTGTGGGTAAGGCTGGCTACACCTTC	CASSLAVGKAGYTF
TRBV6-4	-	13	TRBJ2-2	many	TGTGCCAGCAGTGACGGGGACACCGGGGAGCTGTTTTTT	CASSDGDTGELFF
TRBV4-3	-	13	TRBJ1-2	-	TGCGCCGGCAGCCAAGATCTGGGGGGTGGCTACACCTTC	CAGSQDLGGGYTF
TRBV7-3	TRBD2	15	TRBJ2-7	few	TGTGCCAGCAGTACCAGCGGGAGCTCCTACAATGAGCAGTACTTC	CASSTSGSSYNEQYF
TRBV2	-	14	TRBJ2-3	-	TGTGCCATCCGGATTAGCGGAGAAACAGATACGCCGTATTTT	CAIRISGETDTPYF
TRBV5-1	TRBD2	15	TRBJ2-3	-	TGCGCCAGCAGCTCCATAGCGGGGACCACAGATACGCAGTATTTT	CASSSIAGTTDTQYF
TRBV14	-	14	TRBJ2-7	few	TGTGCCAGCAGCCTGCCAGGAGGGGTACACGAGCAGTACTTC	CASSLPGGVHEQYF
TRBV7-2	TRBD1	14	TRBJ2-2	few	TGTGCCAGCAACCGACAGGGGGCCTCCGGGGAGCTGTTTTTT	CASNRQGASGELFF
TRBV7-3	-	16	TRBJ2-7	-	TGTGCCAGCAGCTCCCGCCCTACGGGAGCAATGAATGAGCAGTACTTC	CASSSRPTGAMNEQYF
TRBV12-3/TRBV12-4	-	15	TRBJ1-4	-	TGTGCCAGCAGTCCGACGGACGAGACTAATGAAAAACTGTTTTTT	CASSPTDETNEKLFF
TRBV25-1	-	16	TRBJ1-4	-	TGTGCTAGCAGTGAATCGGTTAGGGGACATAATGAAAAACTGTTTTTT	CASSESVRGHNEKLFF
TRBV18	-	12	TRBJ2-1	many	TGTGCCAGCTCACCACCTGGCAATGAGCAGTTCTTC	CASSPPGNEQFF
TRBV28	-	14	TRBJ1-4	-	TGTGCCAGCAGTTTGGTCAGCGATAATGAAAAACTGTTTTTT	CASSLVSDNEKLFF
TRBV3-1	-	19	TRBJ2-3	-	TGTGCCAGCAGCCAAGATCGGTTGATTAGCGGGTCAGGGGGAGAGACGCAGTATTTT	CASSQDRLISGSGGETQYF
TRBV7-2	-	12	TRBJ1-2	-	TGTGCCAGCAGCTCGGCCAACTATGACTACACCTTC	CASSSANYDYTF
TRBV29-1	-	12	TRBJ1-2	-	TGCAGCGTTGGGTCACCAAACTATGGCTACACCTTC	CSVGSPNYGYTF
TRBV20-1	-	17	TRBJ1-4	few	TGCAGTGCTAGAGATTTGAGGTCAGGCTTGGCTAATGAAAAACTGTTTTTT	CSARDLRSGLANEKLFF
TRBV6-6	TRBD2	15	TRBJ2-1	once	TGTGCCAGCAGTTACATCAGCGGGGGGGCCCGTGAGCAGTTCTTC	CASSYISGGAREQFF
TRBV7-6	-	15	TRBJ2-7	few	TGTGCCAGCAGCTTATCCCAAGGGGAGACCTACGAGCAGTACTTC	CASSLSQGETYEQYF
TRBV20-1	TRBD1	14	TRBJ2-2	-	TGCAGTGCTCCACGTGGACAGGGGAACGGGGAGCTGTTTTTT	CSAPRGQGNGELFF
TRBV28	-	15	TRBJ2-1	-	TGTGCCAGCAGTTTCCGGCCCGGGGCCTACAATGAGCAGTTCTTC	CASSFRPGAYNEQFF
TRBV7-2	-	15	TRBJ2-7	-	TGTGCCAGCAGCTTAGTGACTGCGAGCTCCTACGGGCAGTACTTC	CASSLVTASSYGQYF
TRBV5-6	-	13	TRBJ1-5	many	TGTGCCAGCAGCTTACGGCCAAATCAGCCCCAGCATTTT	CASSLRPNQPQHF
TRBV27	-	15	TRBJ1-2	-	TGTGCCAGCAGTACGACAGCTAGGGGAGTTTATGGCTACACCTTC	CASSTTARGVYGYTF
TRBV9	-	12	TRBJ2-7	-	TGTGCCAGCAACCACTTTGACAATGAGCAGTACTTC	CASNHFDNEQYF
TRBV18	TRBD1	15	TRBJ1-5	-	TGTGCCAGCTCAAGTTCTGGACAGGGGAATCAGCCCCAGCATTTT	CASSSSGQGNQPQHF
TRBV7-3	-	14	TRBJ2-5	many	TGTGCCAGCAGCTTAACCGGCAGCCAAGAGACCCAGTACTTC	CASSLTGSQETQYF
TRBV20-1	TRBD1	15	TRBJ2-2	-	TGCAGTGCTCCACTCCGGGACAGCTATGCCGGGGAGCTGTTTTTT	CSAPLRDSYAGELFF
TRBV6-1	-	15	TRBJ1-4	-	TGTGCCAGCAGTGAAGCGCCCCAGGAGAATGAAAAACTGTTTTTT	CASSEAPQENEKLFF
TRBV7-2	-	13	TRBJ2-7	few	TGTGCCAGCAGCGCCAACCAGGGCTACGAGCAGTACTTC	CASSANQGYEQYF
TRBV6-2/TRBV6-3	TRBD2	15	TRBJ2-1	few	TGTGCCAGCAGTCAGACTAGCGGGTGGAACAATGAGCAGTTCTTC	CASSQTSGWNNEQFF
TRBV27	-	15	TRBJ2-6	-	TGTGTCAGCAGTATCGGGACCTCTGGGGCCAACGTCCTGACTTTC	CVSSIGTSGANVLTF
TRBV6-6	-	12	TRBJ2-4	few	TGTGCCAGCAGTTCCCCCCAGAAAGAGCAGTACTTC	CASSSPQKEQYF
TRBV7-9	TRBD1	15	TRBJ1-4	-	TGTGCCAGCAGCACCCTACAGGGGGGACTGCAAAAACTGTTTTTT	CASSTLQGGLQKLFF
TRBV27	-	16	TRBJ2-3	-	TGTGCCAGCAGTTTATCGCGGTTGAGGGCCACAGATACGCAGTATTTT	CASSLSRLRATDTQYF
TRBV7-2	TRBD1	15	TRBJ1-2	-	TGTGCCAGCAGCTTCTACAGGGGGGGAAAGCGTGGCTACACCTTC	CASSFYRGGKRGYTF